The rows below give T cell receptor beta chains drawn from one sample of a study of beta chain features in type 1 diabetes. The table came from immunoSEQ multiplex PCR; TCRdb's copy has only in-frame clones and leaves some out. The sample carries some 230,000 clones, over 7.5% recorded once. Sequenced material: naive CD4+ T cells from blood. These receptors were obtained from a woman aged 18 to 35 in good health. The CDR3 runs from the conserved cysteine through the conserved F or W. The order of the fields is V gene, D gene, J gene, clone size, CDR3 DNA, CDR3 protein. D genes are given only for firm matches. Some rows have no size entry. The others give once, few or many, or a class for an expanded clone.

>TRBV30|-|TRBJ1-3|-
TGTGGTGGCGGCAGCTCTGGAAACACCATATATTTT
CGGGSSGNTIYF
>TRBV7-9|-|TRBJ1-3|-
TGTGCCAGCAGCTTTCACTCTGGAAACACCATATATTTT
CASSFHSGNTIYF
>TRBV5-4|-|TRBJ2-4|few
TGTGCCAGCAGCTTGGCGGAGGGAGCCAAAAACATTCAGTACTTC
CASSLAEGAKNIQYF
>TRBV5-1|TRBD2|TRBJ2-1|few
TGCGCCAGCAGCTTGGGACTAGCGGAAAACAATGAGCAGTTCTTC
CASSLGLAENNEQFF
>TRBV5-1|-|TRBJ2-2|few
TGCGCCAGCAGCTTGAGAGGGCACGGCGGGGAGCTGTTTTTT
CASSLRGHGGELFF
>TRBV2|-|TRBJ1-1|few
TGTGCCAGCAGAAAAAGCCAGGCTTGGGACACTGAAGCTTTCTTT
CASRKSQAWDTEAFF
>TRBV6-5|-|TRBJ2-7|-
TGTGCCAGCAGTTACTCGGAAAGGGGCGAGCAGTACTTC
CASSYSERGEQYF
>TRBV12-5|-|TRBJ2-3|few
TGTGCTAGTGGTCCTCCGGGGGGCAGGGGAACAGATACGCAGTATTTT
CASGPPGGRGTDTQYF
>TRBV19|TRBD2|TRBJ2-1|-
TGTGCCAGTACCCCTATAGGGACTAGCGGATACAATGAGCAGTTCTTC
CASTPIGTSGYNEQFF
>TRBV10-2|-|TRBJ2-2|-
TGCGCCAGCAGGACGGACAGCATAACCGGGGAGCTGTTTTTT
CASRTDSITGELFF
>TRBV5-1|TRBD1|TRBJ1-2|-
TGCGCCAGCAGCTTGGGGGACAGCAGCTATGGCTACACCTTC
CASSLGDSSYGYTF
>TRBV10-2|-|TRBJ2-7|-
TGCGCCAGCAGTCCCCATGACAATTCACTCCGCTACGAGCAGTACTTC
CASSPHDNSLRYEQYF
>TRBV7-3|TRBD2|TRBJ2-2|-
TGTGCCAGCAGCATCACCCCGACTAGCGGGGGGACGTTTGACACCGGGGAGCTGTTTTTT
CASSITPTSGGTFDTGELFF
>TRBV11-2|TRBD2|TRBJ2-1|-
TGTGCCAGCAGCTTGGGGAGCGGGGGCTCCTACAATGAGCAGTTCTTC
CASSLGSGGSYNEQFF
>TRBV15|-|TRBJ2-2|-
TGTGCCACCAGCAGGGACAGTAACACCGGGGAGCTGTTTTTT
CATSRDSNTGELFF